This paragraph reports one T cell receptor (beta chain). Germline CDR1 SGHKS, CDR2 YYEKEE (reference sequence). The V end was cut by 4 bases, the J end by 2 bases, with 12 bases between. The CDR3 consists of 14 residues. This record belongs to a study of patients and donors after allogeneic stem cell transplantation. In TCRdb, the RT-PCR reads were re-called with MiXCR into one record per CDR3 protein. Here the sample spans more than 850,000 distinct CDR3 sequences, more than 15% being singletons. V and J are TRBV5-5 and TRBJ1-1; D ambiguous. The TCR originated in a human donor who was either an allogeneic HSCT recipient or a stem cell or donor lymphocyte infusion donor (not recorded which). It is not recorded whose cells these are; they may come from a transplant donor. Sequenced material: blood, either unsorted or a sorted T cell fraction (not recorded which). CDR3 bases: TGTGCCAGCAGCATTGGGGAGGGAAACACTGAAGCTTTCTTT. Translated: CASSIGEGNTEAFF.